The clone carrying this TCR beta chain appeared once. The data originate from a study of T cells after posttransplantation cyclophosphamide. The table came from immunoSEQ multiplex PCR; TCRdb's copy has only in-frame clones and leaves some out. The sample has 45,000 or so clones; about 90% are singletons. The CDR3 spans 13 residues. Looked up from germline, CDR1 is MNHEY and CDR2 is SMNVEV (reference sequence). Trimming took 3 bases from V and 6 from J, leaving 6 bases between them. The clonotype comes from a woman aged 50 to 65 in good health and a related stem cell transplant donor. The chain links TRBV27 to TRBJ1-6; D is ambiguous. The sequenced sample was PBMCs. The CDR3 protein is CASSLIANSPLHF. CDR3 DNA sequence: TGTGCCAGCAGTTTGATAGCTAATTCACCCCTCCACTTT.